A selection of T cell receptor beta chains follows, all from one sample in a study of Graves' ophthalmopathy and Graves' hyperthyroidism. TCRdb recomputed calls from the multiplex PCR reads with MiXCR, one row per CDR3 protein. The table includes around 1.1 million distinct CDR3 sequences, about two fifths detected once. Sequencing input: peripheral blood or thyroid tissue (not recorded which). The source of these receptors is an adult man with Graves' hyperthyroidism. CDR3s include the opening cysteine and the closing phenylalanine or tryptophan. The D gene is left open where the match is weak. Rows give clone size only sometimes, using once, few, many, or a class for an expanded clone.

>TRBJ2-6|many|NA|TRBV4-1
CASSPAGTGANVLTF
TGCGCCAGCAGCCCTGCAGGGACTGGGGCCAACGTCCTGACTTTC
>TRBJ2-3|NA|NA|TRBV5-1
CASSPSRDDGTDTQYF
TGCGCCAGCAGCCCGTCTAGGGATGACGGCACAGATACGCAGTATTTT
>TRBJ1-5|NA|TRBD1|TRBV19
CASSIDGTGTRNQPQHF
TGTGCCAGTAGTATAGACGGGACAGGTACGCGCAATCAGCCCCAGCATTTT
>TRBJ1-6|NA|TRBD1|TRBV7-2
CASSLHPGQGNSSLHF
TGTGCCAGCAGCCTACACCCGGGACAGGGGAATTCATCCCTCCACTTT
>TRBJ1-1|few|NA|TRBV4-2
CASSQDVRGRLNTEAFF
TGTGCCAGCAGCCAAGATGTGCGGGGGCGCCTGAACACTGAAGCTTTCTTT
>TRBJ2-6|NA|NA|TRBV12-3/TRBV12-4
CAGSLSGANVLTF
TGTGCCGGCAGTTTATCCGGGGCCAACGTCCTGACTTTC
>TRBJ1-5|NA|NA|TRBV6-5
CASSWPTELNQPQHF
TGTGCCAGCAGTTGGCCGACAGAACTGAATCAGCCCCAGCATTTT
>TRBJ2-5|many|NA|TRBV2
CASVARSGDQETQYF
TGTGCCAGCGTCGCTCGGTCGGGAGACCAAGAGACCCAGTACTTC
>TRBJ1-1|NA|TRBD1|TRBV4-3
CASSQDSEDRAFF
TGCGCCAGCAGCCAAGATTCGGAGGACAGGGCTTTCTTT
>TRBJ1-5|NA|NA|TRBV6-5
CASSEGISRGAPQPQHF
TGTGCCAGCAGTGAAGGTATTTCGAGGGGGGCCCCTCAGCCCCAGCATTTT
>TRBJ2-2|few|TRBD2|TRBV5-5
CASSLLGVLAENTGELFF
TGTGCCAGCAGCTTGTTGGGAGTTCTAGCGGAGAACACCGGGGAGCTGTTTTTT
>TRBJ1-1|NA|TRBD1|TRBV24-1
CATSEGGGQMNTEAFF
TGTGCCACCAGTGAAGGAGGGGGCCAGATGAACACTGAAGCTTTCTTT
>TRBJ2-3|NA|TRBD2|TRBV29-1
CSVEREGTDTQYF
TGCAGCGTTGAACGGGAGGGCACAGATACGCAGTATTTT
>TRBJ2-2|many|NA|TRBV29-1
CSVVETGHGSTGELFF
TGCAGCGTTGTCGAGACAGGGCACGGGAGCACCGGGGAGCTGTTTTTT
>TRBJ1-4|many|NA|TRBV7-9
CASSADEKLFF
TGTGCCAGCAGCGCAGATGAAAAACTGTTTTTT
>TRBJ2-7|many|TRBD2|TRBV10-3
CAISDLAGGSEQYF
TGTGCCATCAGTGATCTAGCGGGGGGGAGCGAGCAGTACTTC
>TRBJ1-6|NA|NA|TRBV12-3/TRBV12-4
CASSFAGHDNSPLHF
TGTGCCAGCAGTTTCGCGGGACATGATAATTCACCCCTCCACTTT
>TRBJ2-5|many|NA|TRBV7-2
CASSSSQGWGETQYF
TGTGCCAGCAGCTCCAGTCAGGGTTGGGGAGAGACCCAGTACTTC
>TRBJ2-6|NA|TRBD1|TRBV6-5
CASSLNSDRESSGANVLTF
TGTGCCAGCAGTTTGAACTCGGACAGGGAAAGCTCTGGGGCCAACGTCCTGACTTTC
>TRBJ1-2|NA|NA|TRBV4-1
CASRGGTPGPNYGYTF
TGCGCCAGCAGAGGGGGTACCCCAGGCCCAAACTATGGCTACACCTTC
>TRBJ1-5|NA|NA|TRBV19
CASSSQGNSNQPQHF
TGTGCCAGTAGTAGCCAGGGAAATAGCAATCAGCCCCAGCATTTT
>TRBJ1-5|many|NA|TRBV7-2
CASSLGRVSNQPQHF
TGTGCCAGCAGCTTGGGACGGGTTAGCAATCAGCCCCAGCATTTT
>TRBJ2-5|many|TRBD2|TRBV11-2
CASRRLAGETQYF
TGTGCCAGCAGACGACTAGCGGGGGAGACCCAGTACTTC
>TRBJ2-7|NA|NA|TRBV29-1
CSQGGHEQYF
TGCAGCCAAGGGGGGCACGAGCAGTACTTC
>TRBJ1-4|NA|NA|TRBV29-1
CSVANRFNEKLFF
TGCAGCGTTGCGAACAGGTTCAATGAAAAACTGTTTTTT
>TRBJ1-5|NA|NA|TRBV4-3
CASSQAFTGNLNQPQHF
TGCGCCAGCAGCCAAGCATTTACAGGGAACCTAAATCAGCCCCAGCATTTT
>TRBJ1-1|NA|NA|TRBV5-1
CASSLRRKKNTEAFF
TGCGCCAGCAGCTTGAGGCGGAAGAAGAACACTGAAGCTTTCTTT
>TRBJ2-7|few|TRBD1|TRBV10-3
CASRRPGQGVAEQYF
TGTGCCAGCAGGCGACCGGGACAGGGGGTGGCCGAGCAGTACTTC
>TRBJ1-1|many|NA|TRBV19
CASSIQGSNTEAFF
TGTGCCAGTAGTATCCAGGGTTCGAACACTGAAGCTTTCTTT
>TRBJ2-6|NA|NA|TRBV7-2
CASSPRVQTFSGANVLTF
TGTGCCAGCAGCCCCCGGGTCCAGACTTTCTCTGGGGCCAACGTCCTGACTTTC
>TRBJ2-5|few|TRBD1|TRBV19
CASRQGKTQYF
TGTGCCAGTAGACAGGGGAAGACCCAGTACTTC
>TRBJ2-7|NA|NA|TRBV2
CASSLAGVHEQYF
TGTGCCAGCAGTTTGGCAGGGGTCCACGAGCAGTACTTC
>TRBJ1-2|NA|TRBD1|TRBV6-5
CASSPKAGQGAAYGYTF
TGTGCCAGCAGTCCTAAGGCGGGACAGGGGGCGGCCTATGGCTACACCTTC
>TRBJ1-1|NA|NA|TRBV11-1
CASSFGSMKNTEAFF
TGTGCCAGCAGCTTCGGGTCCATGAAGAACACTGAAGCTTTCTTT
>TRBJ2-5|many|NA|TRBV5-1
CASSLADPRQETQYF
TGCGCCAGCAGCTTGGCCGACCCCAGACAAGAGACCCAGTACTTC
>TRBJ1-2|many|TRBD1|TRBV19
CASSTVEAGGANYGYTF
TGTGCCAGTAGTACCGTCGAGGCAGGGGGCGCTAACTATGGCTACACCTTC
>TRBJ1-6|NA|NA|TRBV20-1
CSARGSDPGNRPLHF
TGCAGTGCTAGAGGATCGGACCCAGGGAATCGGCCCCTCCACTTT
>TRBJ2-6|NA|TRBD1|TRBV29-1
CSVVQGAYVLTF
TGCAGCGTTGTTCAGGGGGCCTACGTCCTGACTTTC
>TRBJ1-5|NA|TRBD1|TRBV10-3
CAIRGQGGETQHF
TGTGCCATCAGGGGACAGGGCGGCGAGACCCAGCATTTT
>TRBJ2-7|NA|TRBD1|TRBV28
CASSPTGWGEQYF
TGTGCCAGCAGTCCGACAGGGTGGGGCGAGCAGTACTTC
>TRBJ1-1|NA|NA|TRBV28
CASSLYVGTEAFF
TGTGCCAGCAGTTTATATGTTGGCACTGAAGCTTTCTTT
>TRBJ2-2|NA|TRBD1|TRBV10-2
CASSEIDRGASTGELFF
TGCGCCAGCAGTGAAATAGACAGGGGCGCTAGCACCGGGGAGCTGTTTTTT
>TRBJ1-5|NA|TRBD1|TRBV29-1
CSSSGGTGSQPQHF
TGCAGCTCCTCGGGGGGGACAGGGAGTCAGCCCCAGCATTTT
>TRBJ1-1|many|NA|TRBV29-1
CSVDGGLGEAFF
TGCAGCGTTGATGGGGGGCTAGGGGAAGCTTTCTTT
>TRBJ1-4|NA|TRBD1|TRBV13
CASSLSGTGGPNEKLFF
TGTGCCAGCAGCTTAAGCGGGACAGGGGGCCCTAATGAAAAACTGTTTTTT
>TRBJ1-2|many|NA|TRBV4-3
CASSQDISGGNYGYTF
TGCGCCAGCAGCCAAGATATCTCGGGCGGAAACTATGGCTACACCTTC
>TRBJ1-2|many|TRBD1|TRBV29-1
CSVERTGSGYTF
TGCAGCGTTGAGAGGACAGGGTCTGGCTACACCTTC
>TRBJ2-6|many|NA|TRBV4-3
CASSQLLYGANVLTF
TGCGCCAGCAGCCAACTCCTTTATGGGGCCAACGTCCTGACTTTC
>TRBJ2-6|many|TRBD2|TRBV7-9
CASSSGLAGGPNVRANVLTF
TGTGCCAGCAGCTCCGGACTAGCGGGGGGCCCAAATGTAAGGGCCAACGTCCTGACTTTC
>TRBJ1-5|NA|TRBD1|TRBV6-6
CASNHRGGNQPQHF
TGTGCCAGCAACCACAGGGGAGGCAATCAGCCCCAGCATTTT
>TRBJ2-2|few|NA|TRBV12-3/TRBV12-4
CASTRLGDSPGELFF
TGTGCCAGCACCCGACTAGGCGATTCCCCCGGGGAGCTGTTTTTT
>TRBJ1-1|NA|NA|TRBV25-1
CASIGRGGGLLNTEAFF
TGTGCCAGCATTGGCCGGGGGGGCGGATTACTGAACACTGAAGCTTTCTTT